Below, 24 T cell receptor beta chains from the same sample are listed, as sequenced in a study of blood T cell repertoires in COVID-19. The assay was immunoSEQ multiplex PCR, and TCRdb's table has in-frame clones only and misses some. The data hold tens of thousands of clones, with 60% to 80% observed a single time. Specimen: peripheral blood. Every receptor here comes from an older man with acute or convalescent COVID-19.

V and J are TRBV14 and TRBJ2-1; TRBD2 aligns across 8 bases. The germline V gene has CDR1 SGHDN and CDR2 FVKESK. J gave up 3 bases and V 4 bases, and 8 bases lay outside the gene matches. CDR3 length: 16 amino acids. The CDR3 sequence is CASSLLGAGDYNEQFF. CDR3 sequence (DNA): TGTGCCAGCAGCCTTTTAGGAGCGGGAGACTACAATGAGCAGTTCTTC.

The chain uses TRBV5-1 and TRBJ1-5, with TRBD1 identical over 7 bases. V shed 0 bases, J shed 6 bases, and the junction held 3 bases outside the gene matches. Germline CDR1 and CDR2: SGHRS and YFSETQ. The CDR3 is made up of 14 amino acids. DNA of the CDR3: TGCGCCAGCAGCTTGGAAGGGGGCGGTCAGCCCCAGCATTTT. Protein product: CASSLEGGGQPQHF.

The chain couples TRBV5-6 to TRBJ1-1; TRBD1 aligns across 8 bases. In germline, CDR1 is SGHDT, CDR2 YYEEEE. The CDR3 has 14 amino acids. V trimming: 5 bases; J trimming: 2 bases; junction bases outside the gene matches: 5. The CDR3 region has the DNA TGTGCCAGCAGTCCCGACAGGGGTAACACTGAAGCTTTCTTT. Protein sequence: CASSPDRGNTEAFF.

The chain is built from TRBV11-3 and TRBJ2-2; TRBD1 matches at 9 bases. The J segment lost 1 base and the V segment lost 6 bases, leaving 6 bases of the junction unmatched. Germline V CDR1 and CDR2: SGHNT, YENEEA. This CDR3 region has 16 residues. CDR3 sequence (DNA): TGTGCCAGCAGACCCAGACAGGGGGGGAACACCGGGGAGCTGTTTTTT. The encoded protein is CASRPRQGGNTGELFF. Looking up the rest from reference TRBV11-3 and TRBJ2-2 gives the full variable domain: EAGVVQSPRYKIIEKKQPVAFWCNPISGHNTLYWYLQNLGQGPELLIRYENEEAVDDSQLPKDRFSAERLKGVDSTLKIQPAELGDSAVYLCASRPRQGGNTGELFFGEGSRLTVL.

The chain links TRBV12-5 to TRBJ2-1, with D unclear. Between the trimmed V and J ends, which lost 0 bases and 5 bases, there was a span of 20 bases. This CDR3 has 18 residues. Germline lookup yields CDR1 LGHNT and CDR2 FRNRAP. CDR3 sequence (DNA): TGTGCTAGTGGTTTGGTAGGAGCCGCACGCCTCAAAAACAATGAGCAGTTCTTC. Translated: CASGLVGAARLKNNEQFF.

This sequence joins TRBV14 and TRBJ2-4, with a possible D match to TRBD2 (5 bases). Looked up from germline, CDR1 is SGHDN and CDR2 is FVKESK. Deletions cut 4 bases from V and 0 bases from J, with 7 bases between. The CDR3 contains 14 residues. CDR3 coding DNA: TGTGCCAGCAGCCCGACTATAGCCAAAAACATTCAGTACTTC. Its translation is CASSPTIAKNIQYF. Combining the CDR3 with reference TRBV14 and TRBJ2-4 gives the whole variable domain EAGVTQFPSHSVIEKGQTVTLRCDPISGHDNLYWYRRVMGKEIKFLLHFVKESKQDESGMPNNRFLAERTGGTYSTLKVQPAELEDSGVYFCASSPTIAKNIQYFGAGTRLSVL.

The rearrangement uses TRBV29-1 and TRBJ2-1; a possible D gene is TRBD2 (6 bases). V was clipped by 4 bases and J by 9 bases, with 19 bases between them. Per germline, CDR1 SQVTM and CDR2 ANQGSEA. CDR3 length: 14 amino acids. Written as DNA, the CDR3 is TGCAGCGTTGGTCGGGACGGAGGGAGTCGTGAGCAGTTCTTC. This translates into CSVGRDGGSREQFF.

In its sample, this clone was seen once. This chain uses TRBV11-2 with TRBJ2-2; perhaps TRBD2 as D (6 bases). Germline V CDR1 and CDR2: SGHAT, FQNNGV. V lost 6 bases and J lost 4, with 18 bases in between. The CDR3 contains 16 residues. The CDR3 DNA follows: TGTGCCAGCAGTTCGTGGGCGGGGCCGGGCACCGGGGAGCTGTTTTTT. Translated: CASSSWAGPGTGELFF.

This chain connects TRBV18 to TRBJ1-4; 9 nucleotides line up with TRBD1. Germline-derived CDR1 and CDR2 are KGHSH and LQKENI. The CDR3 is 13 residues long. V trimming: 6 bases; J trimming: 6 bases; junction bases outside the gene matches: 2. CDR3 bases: TGTGCCAGCTCTCGGGACAGGGATGAAAAACTGTTTTTT. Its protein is CASSRDRDEKLFF.

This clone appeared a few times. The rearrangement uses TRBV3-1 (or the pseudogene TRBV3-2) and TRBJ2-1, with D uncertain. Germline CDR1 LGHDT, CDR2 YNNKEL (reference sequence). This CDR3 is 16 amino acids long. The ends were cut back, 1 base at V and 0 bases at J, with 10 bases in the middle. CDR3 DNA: TGTGCCAGCAGCCAAGGAGCATATAGCTCCTACAATGAGCAGTTCTTC. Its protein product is CASSQGAYSSYNEQFF.

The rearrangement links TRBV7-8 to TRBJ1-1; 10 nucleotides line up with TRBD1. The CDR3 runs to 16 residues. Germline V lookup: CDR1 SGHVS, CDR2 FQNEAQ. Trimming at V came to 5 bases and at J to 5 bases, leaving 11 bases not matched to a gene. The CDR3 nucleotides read TGTGCCAGCAGCCCCCGACAGGGGGCTATTAGTACTGAAGCTTTCTTT. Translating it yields CASSPRQGAISTEAFF.

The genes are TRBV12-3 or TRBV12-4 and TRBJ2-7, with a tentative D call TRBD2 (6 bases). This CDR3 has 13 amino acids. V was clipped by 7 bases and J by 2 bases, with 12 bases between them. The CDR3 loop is CASTLGLTYEQYF. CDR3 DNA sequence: TGTGCCAGCACCCTGGGACTCACCTACGAGCAGTACTTC.

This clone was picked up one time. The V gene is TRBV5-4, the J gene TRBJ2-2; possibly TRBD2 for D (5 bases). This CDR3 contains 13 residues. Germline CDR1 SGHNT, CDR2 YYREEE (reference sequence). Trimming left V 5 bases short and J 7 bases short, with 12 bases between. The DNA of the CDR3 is TGTGCCAGCAGGCCGGGGTACGGCGGGGAGCTGTTTTTT. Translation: CASRPGYGGELFF.

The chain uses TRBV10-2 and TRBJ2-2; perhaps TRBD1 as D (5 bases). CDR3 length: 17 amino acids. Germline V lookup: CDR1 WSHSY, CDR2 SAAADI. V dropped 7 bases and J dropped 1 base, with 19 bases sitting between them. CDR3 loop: CASTPLQGYMNTGELFF. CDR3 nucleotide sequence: TGCGCCAGCACCCCGTTGCAGGGTTATATGAACACCGGGGAGCTGTTTTTT.

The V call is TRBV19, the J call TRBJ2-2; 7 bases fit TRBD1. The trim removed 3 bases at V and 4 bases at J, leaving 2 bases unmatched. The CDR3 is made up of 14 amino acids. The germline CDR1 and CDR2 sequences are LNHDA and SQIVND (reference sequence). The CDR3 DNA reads TGTGCCAGTAGTATGGCAGGGGGCACCGGGGAGCTGTTTTTT. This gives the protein CASSMAGGTGELFF.

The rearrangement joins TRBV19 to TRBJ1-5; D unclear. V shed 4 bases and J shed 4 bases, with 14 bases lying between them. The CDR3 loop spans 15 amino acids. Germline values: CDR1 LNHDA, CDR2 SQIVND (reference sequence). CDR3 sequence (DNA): TGTGCCAGTAGTACGCCAAGACAAGTAAATCAGCCCCAGCATTTT. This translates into CASSTPRQVNQPQHF.

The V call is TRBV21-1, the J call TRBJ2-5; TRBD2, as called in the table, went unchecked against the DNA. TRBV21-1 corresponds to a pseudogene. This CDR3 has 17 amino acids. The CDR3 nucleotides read TGTGCCAGCAGCAAAGTGGGACTAGCGGGGATCCAAGAGACCCAGTACTTC. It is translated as CASSKVGLAGIQETQYF.

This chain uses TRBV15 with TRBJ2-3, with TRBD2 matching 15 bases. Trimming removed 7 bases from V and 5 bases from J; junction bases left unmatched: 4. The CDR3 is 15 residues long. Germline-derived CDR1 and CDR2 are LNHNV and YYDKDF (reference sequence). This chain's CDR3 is CATNGLAGGQDTQYF. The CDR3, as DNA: TGTGCCACCAACGGACTAGCGGGAGGGCAAGATACGCAGTATTTT.

CDR3 loop: CASSPSSQDLYGYTF. The CDR3 DNA reads as TGTGCCAGCAGTCCGTCTTCACAGGACCTGTATGGCTACACCTTC. The chain employs TRBV28 and TRBJ1-2; TRBD1 might be the D (5 bases). Germline CDR1 MDHEN, CDR2 SYDVKM. V was pared by 5 bases and J by 5 bases, with 18 bases between. CDR3 size: 15 residues.

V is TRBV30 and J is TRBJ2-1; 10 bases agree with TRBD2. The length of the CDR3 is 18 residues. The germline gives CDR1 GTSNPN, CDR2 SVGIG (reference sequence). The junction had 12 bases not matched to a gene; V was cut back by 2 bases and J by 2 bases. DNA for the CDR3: TGTGCCTGGAGTAAGAATAGCGGGGGGCCCAGACCCTACAATGAGCAGTTCTTC. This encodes CAWSKNSGGPRPYNEQFF.

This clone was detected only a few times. CDR3 loop: CASRRADTQYF. CDR3 sequence (DNA): TGTGCCAGCAGGCGAGCAGATACGCAGTATTTT. J is TRBJ2-3 and V is TRBV3-1 (or the pseudogene TRBV3-2), with D unclear. The CDR3 consists of 11 residues. Trimming left V 6 bases short and J 4 bases short, with 5 bases between. The germline CDR1 and CDR2 sequences are LGHDT and YNNKEL (reference sequence).

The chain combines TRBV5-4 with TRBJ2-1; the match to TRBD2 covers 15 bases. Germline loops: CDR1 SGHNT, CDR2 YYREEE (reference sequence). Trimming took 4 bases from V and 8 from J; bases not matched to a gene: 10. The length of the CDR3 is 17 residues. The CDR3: CASSGGLAGGSGDEQFF. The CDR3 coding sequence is TGTGCCAGCAGCGGGGGACTAGCGGGAGGCTCGGGGGATGAGCAGTTCTTC.

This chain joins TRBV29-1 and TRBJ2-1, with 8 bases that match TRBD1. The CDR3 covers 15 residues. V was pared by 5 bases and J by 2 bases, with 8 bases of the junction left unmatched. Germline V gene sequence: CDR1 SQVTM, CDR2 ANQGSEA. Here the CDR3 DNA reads TGCAGCGTTAGACAGGGGCCAGTACCCTACAATGAGCAGTTCTTC. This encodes CSVRQGPVPYNEQFF.

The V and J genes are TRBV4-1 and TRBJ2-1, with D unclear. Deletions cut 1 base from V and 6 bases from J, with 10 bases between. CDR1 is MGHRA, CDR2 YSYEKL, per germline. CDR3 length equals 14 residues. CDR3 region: CASSQVRQFNEQFF. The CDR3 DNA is TGCGCCAGCAGCCAAGTGCGGCAGTTCAATGAGCAGTTCTTC.